This T cell receptor (beta chain) was sequenced in a study of T cells in Graves' hyperthyroidism and ophthalmopathy. This clonotype has at least ten counts. Template material for amplifying TCR beta CDR3 regions consisted of RNA transcripts. Initially, a first-round RT-PCR of the TCR CDR3 employed the HTBI primer set. TCRdb used MiXCR to reprocess the multiplex PCR reads, holding one entry per CDR3 protein. The sample holds some 530,000 distinct CDR3 sequences, around a fifth seen once. Per the germline V gene, CDR1 is SGHTA and CDR2 is FQGNSA. CDR3 length equals 15 residues. V lost 1 base and J lost 6, with 12 bases in between.

What was sequenced was blood. V is TRBV7-2 and J is TRBJ2-2, with D perhaps matching TRBD2 (6 bases). The sequence derives from a woman in her 70s with Graves' ophthalmopathy. The CDR3 loop is CASSLDRWEAGELFF. In nucleotides, the CDR3 is TGTGCCAGCAGCTTAGATCGTTGGGAGGCCGGGGAGCTGTTTTTT.